Listed here is a single TCR beta chain. The table lists this clone with a count of one. The clone's antigen remains unknown. Per-base qualities were not stored, and no clone one base away is much larger. The record originates from a study of somatic mutations in cytotoxic T cells in rheumatoid arthritis (dated by TCRdb to between 2016 and 2019). Study-level background: Sorted V beta1+ cells also underwent TCRB sequencing, and some V beta antibody-stained T-cell populations were flow-sorted at nearly 100% purity on a FACSAria II or Sony SH800. In newly diagnosed rheumatoid arthritis without treatment, the study examined if expanded CD8+ T-cell clones harbor somatic mutations, relying on TCRB deep sequencing to characterize clonality. TCRB deep sequencing covered about 60 patients with rheumatoid arthritis along with 20 healthy controls. Patients and controls did not essentially differ in median age, which was nearly identical between the groups.

The approximately 22 healthy controls were blood donors whose buffy coats were used; they had a median age of around 59 years (range about 21-75), and 45% to 65% were female. On an AutoMACS, CD4+ and CD8+ cells were isolated via positive magnetic bead selection, and their purity was verified by flow cytometry. Isolation of peripheral blood mononuclear cells was done through Ficoll-Paque PLUS density gradient separation. DNA was extracted from CD4-enriched, CD8-enriched or PBMC samples with Nucleospin Tissue or Tissue XS kits and quantified with a Qubit 2.0 fluorometer. The CDR3, cysteine through phenylalanine, is 14 amino acids long. Only the CDR3 DNA is retained, 42 bases long and in frame from the first base. V is clipped by 3 bases and J by 0 bases, and the sequence between their germline boundaries is 9 bases long. Per the germline V gene (reference sequence), SGHKS is the CDR1 and YYEKEE is the CDR2.

Genomic DNA underwent TCRB CDR3 sequencing using the immunoSEQ assay. The study's processing was this. The analyses included only productive TCRB rearrangements. Defining a clone by its unique TCRB CDR3 sequence, the study calculated clonality as a productive clonality index derived from Shannon entropy. To calculate repertoire overlap between two samples, the template counts of each clone were considered relative to each sample's total templates. A correlation with a Spearman r of 0.55 to 0.75 was found between V-gene usage by flow cytometry and V-gene usage by TCRB sequencing. TCRdb limited this immuneACCESS table to in-frame rearrangements with V and J called. A share of clones is missing; checked studies link under half to unresolved V genes, and the rest is unexplained. V, J and clone size are taken as reported in that table, and D and trimming were inferred from the DNA itself. This sample has approximately 25,000 clones in its table, and roughly 70% of those were observed once. Together, the top ten hold 7.5% to 10% of the sample.

General study outcomes and caveats: It was unknown which antigens the expanded CD8+ clones targeted, and their absence from virus-specific databases did not exclude viral specificity. An increase of CD8+ clonality with age was seen in patients (Spearman r ≈ 0.49) but not in healthy controls. There was no significant difference in CD8+ T-cell clonality between rheumatoid arthritis patients and age-matched healthy controls. In about an eighth of the 65 patients, more than 20% of CD8+ cells belonged to the largest CD8+ clone, while several identical CD8+ TCRB sequences were shared between blood and synovial fluid. No adjustment for multiple comparisons was made for the slight TRBV07 underrepresentation in patients.

Source material: CD8+ T cells sorted from blood. The receptor chain draws on TRBV5-5 and TRBJ1-1, with the D gene not clear enough to name. The receptor was isolated from a woman younger than 30 in good health. The CDR3 here reads CASSSGNMNTEAFF. The sequenced DNA is TGTGCCAGCAGCTCGGGGAACATGAACACTGAAGCTTTCTTT.